The rows below give T cell receptor beta chains drawn from one sample of a study of cytomegalovirus exposure and HLA in healthy donors. Assay: immunoSEQ multiplex PCR; the TCRdb copy retains only in-frame clones and omits some. This sample yields over 70,000 clones, of which around 94% are seen a single time; around 0.65% belongs to the top ten. Sequenced sample: PBMCs. The source is a woman aged 18-35 years in good health and CMV-seronegative. The CDR3 runs from the conserved cysteine through the conserved F or W. The D gene is left open where the match is weak. Rows may omit the clone size; those that give it use once, few, many or a size class.

j_gene | v_gene | abundance | d_gene | CDR3nt | CDR3aa
TRBJ1-2 | TRBV14 | once | . | TGTGCCAGCAGCACGGGATCTGCCGGCTACACCTTC | CASSTGSAGYTF
TRBJ1-5 | TRBV6-4 | . | TRBD1 | TGTGCCAGCTGGACAGGGCTCAATCAGCCCCAGCATTTT | CASWTGLNQPQHF
TRBJ1-1 | TRBV18 | few | TRBD1 | TGTGCCAGCTCACAAACGACCGGGACAGGCAGTGAAGCTTTCTTT | CASSQTTGTGSEAFF
TRBJ1-4 | TRBV18 | . | TRBD1 | TGTGCCAGCTCACGACAGGGTTTTAATGAAAAACTGTTTTTT | CASSRQGFNEKLFF
TRBJ1-5 | TRBV28 | . | . | TGTGCCAGCAGTTGGGCCAGGATCCAGCCCCAGCATTTT | CASSWARIQPQHF
TRBJ1-2 | TRBV6-1 | . | TRBD1 | TGTGCCAGCAGTCCCAGACAGGGCTATGGCTACACCTTC | CASSPRQGYGYTF
TRBJ1-6 | TRBV6-6 | . | . | TGTGCCAGCAACAGAGATTATTCACCCCTCCACTTT | CASNRDYSPLHF
TRBJ2-7 | TRBV29-1 | . | TRBD2 | TGCAGCGTTGGTATCGGGGGGTTCCACGAGCAGTACTTC | CSVGIGGFHEQYF
TRBJ1-1 | TRBV6-5 | . | . | TGTGCCAGCAGTATAAACCCCGGTGGCACTGAAGCTTTCTTT | CASSINPGGTEAFF
TRBJ2-1 | TRBV30 | . | TRBD2 | TGTGCCTGGAGACGAAAACCCATCTCTAGCGGGGGGATCAATGAGCAGTTCTTC | CAWRRKPISSGGINEQFF
TRBJ2-5 | TRBV7-9 | once | TRBD2 | TGTGCCAGCAGCTTAGGGGGAGGGCAGGAGACCCAGTACTTC | CASSLGGGQETQYF
TRBJ1-3 | TRBV7-9 | . | . | TGTGCCAGCAGCAATGGACGGGGTTCTGGAAACACCATATATTTT | CASSNGRGSGNTIYF
TRBJ1-1 | TRBV7-3 | . | . | TGTGCCAGCAGCTCACCCACCAAACTTCGAGAGGAACCGAACACTGAAGCTTTCTTT | CASSSPTKLREEPNTEAFF
TRBJ1-2 | TRBV5-1 | once | . | TGCGCCAGCAGCTTGGGGACATCCGCCTCGAAATATGGCTACACCTTC | CASSLGTSASKYGYTF
TRBJ2-5 | TRBV19 | . | . | TGTGCCAGTAGTACTCAACAGGGTAGGAAGACCCAGTACTTC | CASSTQQGRKTQYF
TRBJ2-4 | TRBV5-6 | . | TRBD2 | TGTGCCAGCACCAACGTAGCGGGGGGTAACATTCAGTACTTC | CASTNVAGGNIQYF
TRBJ1-2 | TRBV28 | . | . | TGTGCCAGCAGCCCGTGGGAGAGGGTCGGTGGCTACACCTTC | CASSPWERVGGYTF
TRBJ2-7 | TRBV27 | . | TRBD2 | TGTGCCAGCAGCTACTCCGGGACTAGCGGGGTCCGGCAGTACTTC | CASSYSGTSGVRQYF
TRBJ1-3 | TRBV4-2 | . | . | TGTGCCAGCAGCCAAGATCTAGTCGGGCAGGGTACTGGAAACACCATATATTTT | CASSQDLVGQGTGNTIYF
TRBJ2-1 | TRBV7-8 | . | . | TGTGCCAGCAGCTTTCGGGGGGCAGTAAGCTCGAATGAGCAGTTCTTC | CASSFRGAVSSNEQFF
TRBJ2-7 | TRBV13 | . | TRBD1 | TGTGCCAGCAGCTTCGATACCGGGACAGCCTACGAGCAGTACTTC | CASSFDTGTAYEQYF
TRBJ2-3 | TRBV2 | . | . | TGTGCCAGCAGTGAAATTATTTCTGCGAGTGCAGATACGCAGTATTTT | CASSEIISASADTQYF
TRBJ1-2 | TRBV5-6 | . | TRBD1 | TGTGCCAGCAGCGACGACAGGGAGATAGGCGCCTTC | CASSDDREIGAF
TRBJ1-5 | TRBV10-3 | . | . | TGTGCCATCAGTGAGGACTCCACGCCCGTGGCCCAGCATTTT | CAISEDSTPVAQHF
TRBJ2-1 | TRBV19 | . | . | TGTGCCAGTAGTCCCATAGGGCTCCGGGGGAGCCTTGAGCAGTTCTTC | CASSPIGLRGSLEQFF
TRBJ2-3 | TRBV30 | . | . | TGTGCCTGGAGTCCAAGACTCTCCCTTACCGCCACAGATACGCAGTATTTT | CAWSPRLSLTATDTQYF
TRBJ2-5 | TRBV19 | . | TRBD2 | TGTGCCGTATCTAATAGCGGGGGGGCGGTGTCTGAGACCCAGTACTTC | CAVSNSGGAVSETQYF
TRBJ2-1 | TRBV27 | . | TRBD2 | TGTGCCAGCAGTTCGCCTAGCGGGGGGTTCCGTTACAATGAGCAGTTCTTC | CASSSPSGGFRYNEQFF
TRBJ1-2 | TRBV5-4 | . | . | TGTGCCAGCAGTTTGAGCCCCGATCCTAACTATGGCTACACCTTC | CASSLSPDPNYGYTF
TRBJ1-1 | TRBV6-4 | . | . | TGTGCCAGCAGTGAACGGGGAGACACTGAAGCTTTCTTT | CASSERGDTEAFF
TRBJ1-6 | TRBV18 | . | . | TGTGCCAGCTCACCAGGGAGCTCCTATAATTCACCCCTCCACTTT | CASSPGSSYNSPLHF
TRBJ2-3 | TRBV6-1 | . | TRBD2 | TGTGCCAGCAGTGCCCAACTAGCGCGGCCCACAGATACGCAGTATTTT | CASSAQLARPTDTQYF
TRBJ1-1 | TRBV19 | . | TRBD1 | TGTGCCAGTAGTGTGGGGACAGGAGTCTCTGAAGCTTTCTTT | CASSVGTGVSEAFF